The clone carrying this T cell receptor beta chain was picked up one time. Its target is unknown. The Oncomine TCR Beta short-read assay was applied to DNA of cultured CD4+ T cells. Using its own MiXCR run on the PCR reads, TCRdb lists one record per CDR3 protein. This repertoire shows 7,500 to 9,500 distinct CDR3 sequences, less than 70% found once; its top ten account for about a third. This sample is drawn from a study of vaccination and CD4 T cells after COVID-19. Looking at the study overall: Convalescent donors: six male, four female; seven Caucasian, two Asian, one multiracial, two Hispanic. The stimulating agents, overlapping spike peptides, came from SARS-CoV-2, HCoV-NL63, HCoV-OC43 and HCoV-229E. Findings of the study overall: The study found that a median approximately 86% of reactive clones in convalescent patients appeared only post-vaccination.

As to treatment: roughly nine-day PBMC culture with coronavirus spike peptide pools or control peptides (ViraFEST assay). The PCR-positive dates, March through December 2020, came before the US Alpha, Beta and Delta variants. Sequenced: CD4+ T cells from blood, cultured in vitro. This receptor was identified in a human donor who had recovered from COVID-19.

The CDR3 DNA sequence: TGTGCCAGCTCACCCCTCCCCCGGACAGGGGGCGGAAACACCATATATTTT. It encodes CASSPLPRTGGGNTIYF. J is TRBJ1-3 and V is TRBV18; 11 bases align to TRBD1. The trim removed 3 bases at V and 4 bases at J, leaving 8 bases unmatched. There are 17 residues in the CDR3. Germline values: CDR1 KGHSH, CDR2 LQKENI. Full variable domain (missing parts from reference TRBV18 and TRBJ1-3): NAGVMQNPRHLVRRRGQEARLRCSPMKGHSHVYWYRQLPEEGLKFMVYLQKENIIDESGMPKERFSAEFPKEGPSILRIQQVVRGDSAAYFCASSPLPRTGGGNTIYFGEGSWLTVV.